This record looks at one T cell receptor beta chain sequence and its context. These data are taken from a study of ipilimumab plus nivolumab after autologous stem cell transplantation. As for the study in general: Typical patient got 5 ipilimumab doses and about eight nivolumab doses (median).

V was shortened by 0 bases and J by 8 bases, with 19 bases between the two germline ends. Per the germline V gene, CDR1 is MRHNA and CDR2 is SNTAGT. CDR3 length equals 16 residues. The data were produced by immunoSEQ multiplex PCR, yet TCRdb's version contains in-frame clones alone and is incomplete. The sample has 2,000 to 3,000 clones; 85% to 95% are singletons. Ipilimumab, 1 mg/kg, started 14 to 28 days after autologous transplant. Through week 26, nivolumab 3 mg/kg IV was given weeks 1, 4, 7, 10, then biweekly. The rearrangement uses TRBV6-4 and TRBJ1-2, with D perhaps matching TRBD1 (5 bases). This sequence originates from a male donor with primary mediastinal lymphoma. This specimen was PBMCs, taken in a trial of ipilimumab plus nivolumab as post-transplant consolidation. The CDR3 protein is CASSDSSRGPRWGYTF. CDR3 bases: TGTGCCAGCAGTGACTCGAGTCGGGGCCCTCGTTGGGGCTACACCTTC.